Presented here are 27 T cell receptor beta chains from one specimen sequenced in a study of T cells in Graves' hyperthyroidism and ophthalmopathy. From RNA transcripts, TCR beta CDR3 regions were amplified. First-round RT-PCR of the TCR CDR3 relied on the HTBI primer set. TCRdb recomputed calls from the multiplex PCR reads with MiXCR, one row per CDR3 protein. The data show tens of thousands of distinct CDR3 sequences, approximately 50% seen once. The sample comprised peripheral blood or thyroid tissue (not recorded which). These receptors were collected from a man aged 18-30 years with Graves' hyperthyroidism.

This rearrangement joins TRBV5-1 to TRBJ1-5; 8 bases match TRBD1. V lost 3 bases, J lost 3 bases, and 11 bases stayed unmatched. CDR1 and CDR2 (germline): SGHRS, YFSETQ. The CDR3 is 17 residues long. The CDR3 DNA follows: TGCGCCAGCAGCTCCGGGACAGGCGCAAGACCCAATCAGCCCCAGCATTTT. Its protein product is CASSSGTGARPNQPQHF.

The table lists this clonotype with many counts. The chain employs TRBV24-1 and TRBJ1-1, with D perhaps matching TRBD1 (6 bases). CDR3 length: 14 residues. In germline, CDR1 is KGHDR, CDR2 SFDVKD. Trimming took 7 bases from V and 1 from J, leaving 12 bases between them. CDR3 sequence reads: CATRPGHTNTEAFF. The CDR3 nucleotides are TGTGCCACCAGACCGGGACATACGAACACTGAAGCTTTCTTT.

This clonotype was found many times. The rearrangement uses TRBV6-5 and TRBJ1-2, with 9 bases lining up with TRBD1. The CDR3 runs to 15 residues. Germline V CDR1 and CDR2: MNHEY, SVGAGI. V dropped 5 bases and J dropped 4; count of bases not matched to a gene: 8. CDR3 sequence: CASSQDRGFSYGYTF. Here the CDR3 DNA reads TGTGCCAGCAGTCAAGACAGGGGGTTTAGCTATGGCTACACCTTC.

This clonotype was counted between two and nine times. V gene TRBV10-3 combines with J gene TRBJ1-2; TRBD1 might be the D (6 bases). The CDR3 is made up of 14 amino acids. CDR1 is ENHRY and CDR2 is SYGVKD in the germline V gene. The V gene lost 4 bases and the J gene lost 4 bases, with 13 bases spanning the gap. CDR3 sequence (DNA): TGTGCCATCAGTGGAGCGGGGGCTAGCTATGGCTACACCTTC. Translated: CAISGAGASYGYTF.

The V gene is TRBV2, the J gene TRBJ1-3; D is ambiguous. The CDR3 runs 14 residues. Germline-derived CDR1 and CDR2 are SNHLY and FYNNEI. Trimming removed 2 bases at V and 4 bases at J, with 9 bases between. The CDR3 coding sequence is TGTGCCAGCAGTGAAAGGTCGCGCGGAAACACCATATATTTT. This sequence encodes CASSERSRGNTIYF.

This clonotype was seen repeatedly, ten times or more. V is TRBV4-2 and J is TRBJ2-7; 15 bases are shared with TRBD2. CDR1 is LGHNA, CDR2 YNFKEQ, per germline. The trim removed 4 bases at V and 7 bases at J, leaving 8 bases unmatched. CDR3 size: 16 residues. For the CDR3, the DNA is TGTGCCAGCAGCCGCGCTGGGACTAGCGGGAGGATTGAGCAGTACTTC. Translation gives CASSRAGTSGRIEQYF.

For this clonotype: A much larger clone lies one base from this, so it may be a read error. The V call is TRBV20-1, the J call TRBJ2-3, with TRBD2 matching 13 bases. The CDR3 contains 14 residues. Per germline, CDR1 DFQATT and CDR2 SNEGSKA (reference sequence). The CDR3 loop reads CGASTSGGSDTQYF. The DNA for the CDR3 is TGCGGTGCTTCGACTAGCGGGGGGTCAGATACGCAGTATTTT.

This clonotype was observed many times. The chain links TRBV5-1 to TRBJ2-7; 8 positions match TRBD1. CDR1 is SGHRS, CDR2 YFSETQ, per germline. The CDR3 contains 15 residues. The V gene end was trimmed by 2 bases and the J gene end by 4 bases; junction bases not matched to a gene: 8. The CDR3 protein is CASSLVPDRVYEQYF. As DNA, the CDR3 is TGCGCCAGCAGCTTAGTCCCGGACAGGGTTTACGAGCAGTACTTC.

The V call is TRBV20-1, the J call TRBJ2-5; perhaps D is TRBD1 or TRBD2 (5 bases each). Trimming left V 7 bases short and J 1 base short, with 13 bases between. Germline CDR1 DFQATT, CDR2 SNEGSKA (reference sequence). CDR3 size: 13 residues. Here the CDR3 reads CSDRFGGQETQYF. The DNA for the CDR3 is TGCAGTGATAGGTTTGGGGGCCAAGAGACCCAGTACTTC.

The V call is TRBV29-1, the J call TRBJ2-7; no definite D call. Germline CDR1 and CDR2: SQVTM and ANQGSEA. CDR3 length equals 15 residues. Trimming took off 2 bases at V and 0 bases at J, with 14 bases between the two ends. CDR3 protein: CSVERIGTSSYEQYF. CDR3 nucleotides: TGCAGCGTTGAAAGGATAGGAACAAGCTCCTACGAGCAGTACTTC.

This clonotype was picked up many times. This chain uses TRBV28 with TRBJ2-7, with 9 bases lining up with TRBD1. The germline CDR1 and CDR2 sequences are MDHEN and SYDVKM. This CDR3 region has 14 residues. The trim removed 3 bases at V and 5 bases at J, leaving 5 bases unmatched. The CDR3 region has the DNA TGTGCCAGCAGTTTCTCACAGGGGGCGAACGAGCAGTACTTC. Translating it yields CASSFSQGANEQYF.

V and J are TRBV6-1 and TRBJ1-2, with 7 bases lining up with TRBD1. V shed 6 bases and J 4 bases; nucleotides not matched to a gene: 8. Per the germline V gene, CDR1 is MNHNS and CDR2 is SASEGT. The CDR3 spans 14 residues. CDR3 sequence reads: CASSRGTASYGYTF. The CDR3 DNA is TGTGCCAGCAGCCGAGGGACAGCTAGCTATGGCTACACCTTC.

This sequence joins TRBV2 and TRBJ2-2; the match to TRBD2 covers 10 bases. V lost 8 bases and J lost 2; bases outside the gene matches: 11. This CDR3 contains 17 residues. Germline loops: CDR1 SNHLY, CDR2 FYNNEI. This chain's CDR3 is CASGLRGLAHNTGELFF. The CDR3 region has the DNA TGTGCCAGCGGACTGCGGGGACTAGCGCATAACACCGGGGAGCTGTTTTTT.

This clonotype was seen just once. The chain links TRBV6-1 to TRBJ2-7; the match to TRBD1 covers 7 bases. This CDR3 comprises 13 residues. Losses at the gene ends were 11 bases for V and 2 bases for J; bases not matched to a gene: 9. Germline values: CDR1 MNHNS, CDR2 SASEGT. CDR3 region: CAGKSGQTYEQYF. For the CDR3, the DNA is TGTGCCGGCAAGTCGGGACAGACCTACGAGCAGTACTTC.

The CDR3 DNA is TGTGCCACCAGCAGAGATCTTATGGGCACCTACGAGCAGTACTTC. The encoded protein is CATSRDLMGTYEQYF. The rearrangement uses TRBV15 and TRBJ2-7; D is unresolved. Between the trimmed V and J ends, which lost 0 bases and 2 bases, there was a span of 11 bases. Per the germline V gene, CDR1 is LNHNV and CDR2 is YYDKDF (reference sequence). The CDR3 totals 15 residues. The variable domain in full, completed from reference TRBV15 and TRBJ2-7, reads DAMVIQNPRYQVTQFGKPVTLSCSQTLNHNVMYWYQQKSSQAPKLLFHYYDKDFNNEADTPDNFQSRRPNTSFCFLDIRSPGLGDTAMYLCATSRDLMGTYEQYFGPGTRLTVT.

This clonotype occurred many times. This chain joins TRBV3-1 and TRBJ2-7, with TRBD1 as a possible D gene (6 bases). In germline, CDR1 is LGHDT, CDR2 YNNKEL (reference sequence). CDR3 length: 14 amino acids. Trimming cost V 5 bases and J 4 bases, with 15 bases left between them. In DNA form, the CDR3 reads TGTGCCAGCAGCAACTACGGACAGACATACGAGCAGTACTTC. Translating it yields CASSNYGQTYEQYF.

The V call is TRBV20-1, the J call TRBJ2-7; 9 bases agree with TRBD1. The germline gives CDR1 DFQATT, CDR2 SNEGSKA (reference sequence). This CDR3 has 12 residues. After removal of 5 bases from V and 2 bases from J, the junction contained 1 base not matched to a gene. The CDR3 here is CSAWTGAYEQYF. CDR3 bases: TGCAGTGCTTGGACAGGGGCCTACGAGCAGTACTTC.

V and J are TRBV12-3 or TRBV12-4 and TRBJ2-7; unclear D gene. The length of the CDR3 is 13 residues. Trimming cost V 5 bases and J 7 bases, with 15 bases left between them. CDR3 in DNA: TGTGCCAGCAGTCCGAGTCCTTCTGGGGAGCAGTACTTC. Translating it yields CASSPSPSGEQYF.

The gene calls are TRBV19 and TRBJ2-1, with 9 bases aligning to TRBD2. Germline lookup yields CDR1 LNHDA and CDR2 SQIVND (reference sequence). Trimming took 1 base from V and 6 from J; bases not matched to a gene: 10. CDR3 length equals 17 residues. CDR3 in amino acids: CASSIVSSGIAANEQFF. As DNA, the CDR3 is TGTGCCAGTAGTATAGTCTCTAGCGGGATAGCGGCCAATGAGCAGTTCTTC.

This clonotype has just a few counts. The chain combines TRBV19 with TRBJ1-4, with unresolved D. The germline V gene encodes CDR1 LNHDA and CDR2 SQIVND (reference sequence). CDR3 length equals 15 residues. V dropped 4 bases and J dropped 4 bases, with 13 bases sitting between them. CDR3: CASSTDTRDNEKLFF. The DNA of the CDR3 is TGTGCCAGTAGTACCGATACAAGAGATAATGAAAAACTGTTTTTT.

There are many counts of this clonotype. The rearrangement uses TRBV30 and TRBJ1-5; D unresolved. V was cut by 5 bases and J by 7 bases, with 12 bases left in between. Germline V gives CDR1 GTSNPN, CDR2 SVGIG (reference sequence). The CDR3 runs to 12 residues. In DNA, the CDR3 is TGTGCCTGGGCCGGAGTTGGGCAGCCCCAGCATTTT. Translating gives CAWAGVGQPQHF.

This clonotype was counted many times. This rearrangement joins TRBV4-3 to TRBJ1-1; no reliable D call. The CDR3 consists of 15 residues. CDR1 and CDR2 from the germline V gene are LGHNA and YSLEER. V dropped 3 bases and J dropped 7 bases, with 18 bases sitting between them. The CDR3 DNA reads as TGCGCCAGCAGCCAGAGAGTCGGACCCCTTATTGAAGCTTTCTTT. Amino acids: CASSQRVGPLIEAFF.

With respect to this clonotype: A much larger clone differs from this one at a single base, so this may be a read error. The rearrangement links TRBV6-1 to TRBJ2-7; 8 bases match TRBD1. This CDR3 region has 15 residues. Per the germline V gene, CDR1 is MNHNS and CDR2 is SASEGT. V shed 3 bases, J shed 3 bases, and the junction held 7 bases outside the gene matches. The CDR3 reads CASSDRDRPLYEQYF. CDR3 DNA: TGTGCCAGCAGTGACCGGGACAGGCCCCTCTACGAGCAGTACTTC.

The V and J genes are TRBV29-1 and TRBJ2-5; TRBD1 aligns across 8 bases. CDR1 and CDR2 (germline): SQVTM, ANQGSEA. V dropped 5 bases and J dropped 2; count of bases not matched to a gene: 4. The CDR3 runs 13 residues. DNA for the CDR3: TGCAGCGTTACAGGGACAGGACAAGAGACCCAGTACTTC. Translating it yields CSVTGTGQETQYF.

The sample holds many counts of this clonotype. Here the CDR3 DNA reads TGTGCCAGCAGCCAAGAGACCAGCAATCAGCCCCAGCATTTT. This sequence encodes CASSQETSNQPQHF. The chain recombines TRBV3-1 with TRBJ1-5; no clear D. V was trimmed by 0 bases and J by 1 base, leaving 4 bases between them. Germline values: CDR1 LGHDT, CDR2 YNNKEL (reference sequence). The CDR3 contains 14 residues.

The chain is built from TRBV15 and TRBJ1-2; D is uncertain. This CDR3 comprises 14 residues. From germline, CDR1 is LNHNV and CDR2 YYDKDF (reference sequence). Trimming took off 0 bases at V and 4 bases at J, with 9 bases between the two ends. CDR3 DNA sequence: TGTGCCACCAGCAGAGAGGGGAGCTCCTATGGCTACACCTTC. It encodes CATSREGSSYGYTF. Complete variable domain (other parts from reference TRBV15 and TRBJ1-2): DAMVIQNPRYQVTQFGKPVTLSCSQTLNHNVMYWYQQKSSQAPKLLFHYYDKDFNNEADTPDNFQSRRPNTSFCFLDIRSPGLGDTAMYLCATSREGSSYGYTFGSGTRLTVV.

The rearrangement joins TRBV6-5 to TRBJ1-5; 9 bases match TRBD1. Germline lookup yields CDR1 MNHEY and CDR2 SVGAGI. V trimming: 5 bases; J trimming: 9 bases; junction bases outside the gene matches: 8. The CDR3 has 14 residues. The CDR3 loop reads CASSPGQGVRPQHF. The CDR3 nucleotides read TGTGCCAGCAGTCCGGGACAGGGAGTACGGCCCCAGCATTTT.